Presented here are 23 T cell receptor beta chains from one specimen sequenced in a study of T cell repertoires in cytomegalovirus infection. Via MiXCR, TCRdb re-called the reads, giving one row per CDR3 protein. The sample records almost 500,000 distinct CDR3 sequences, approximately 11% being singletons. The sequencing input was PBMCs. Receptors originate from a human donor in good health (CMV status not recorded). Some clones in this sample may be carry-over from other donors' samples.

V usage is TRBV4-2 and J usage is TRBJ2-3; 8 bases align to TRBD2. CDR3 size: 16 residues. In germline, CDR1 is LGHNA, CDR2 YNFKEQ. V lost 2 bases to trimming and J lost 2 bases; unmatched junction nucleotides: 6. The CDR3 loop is CASSQILAGHTDTQYF. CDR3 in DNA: TGTGCCAGCAGCCAAATATTAGCGGGACACACAGATACGCAGTATTTT.

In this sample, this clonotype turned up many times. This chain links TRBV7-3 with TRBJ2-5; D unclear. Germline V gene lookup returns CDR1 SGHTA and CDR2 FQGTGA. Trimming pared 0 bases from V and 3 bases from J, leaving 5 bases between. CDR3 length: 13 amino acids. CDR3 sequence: CASSLTIEETQYF. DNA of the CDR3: TGTGCCAGCAGCTTAACTATAGAAGAGACCCAGTACTTC.

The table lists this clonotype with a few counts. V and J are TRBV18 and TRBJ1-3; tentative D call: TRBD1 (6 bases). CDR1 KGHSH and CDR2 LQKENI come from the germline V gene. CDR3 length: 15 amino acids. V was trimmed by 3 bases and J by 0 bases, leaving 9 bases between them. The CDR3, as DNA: TGTGCCAGCTCACCTCAGGACAGCTCTGGAAACACCATATATTTT. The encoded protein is CASSPQDSSGNTIYF.

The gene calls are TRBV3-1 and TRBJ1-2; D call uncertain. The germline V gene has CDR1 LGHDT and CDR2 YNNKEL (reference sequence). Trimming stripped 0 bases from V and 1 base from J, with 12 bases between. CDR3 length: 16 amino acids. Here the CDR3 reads CASSQDSRGLNYGYTF. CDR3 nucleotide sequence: TGTGCCAGCAGCCAAGATTCCCGGGGTCTTAACTATGGCTACACCTTC.

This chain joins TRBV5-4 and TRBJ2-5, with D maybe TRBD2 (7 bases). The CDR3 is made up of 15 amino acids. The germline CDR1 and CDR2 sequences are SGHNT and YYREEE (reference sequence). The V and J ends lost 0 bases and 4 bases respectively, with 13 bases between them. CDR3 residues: CASSLEGGGGETQYF. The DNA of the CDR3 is TGTGCCAGCAGCTTGGAAGGAGGGGGGGGAGAGACCCAGTACTTC.

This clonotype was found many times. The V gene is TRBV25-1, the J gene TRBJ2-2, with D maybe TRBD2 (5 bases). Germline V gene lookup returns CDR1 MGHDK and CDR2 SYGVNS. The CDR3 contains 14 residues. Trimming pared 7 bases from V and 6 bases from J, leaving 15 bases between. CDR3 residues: CASTEPSPAGELFF. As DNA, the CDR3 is TGTGCCAGCACCGAACCTAGCCCGGCCGGGGAGCTGTTTTTT.

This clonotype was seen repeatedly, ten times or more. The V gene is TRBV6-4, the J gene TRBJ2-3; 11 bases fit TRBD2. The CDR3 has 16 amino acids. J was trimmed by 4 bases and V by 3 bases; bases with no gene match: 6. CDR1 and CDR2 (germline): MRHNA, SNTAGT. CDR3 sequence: CASSESSGGAPDTQYF. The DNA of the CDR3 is TGTGCCAGCAGTGAAAGTAGCGGGGGGGCTCCAGATACGCAGTATTTT.

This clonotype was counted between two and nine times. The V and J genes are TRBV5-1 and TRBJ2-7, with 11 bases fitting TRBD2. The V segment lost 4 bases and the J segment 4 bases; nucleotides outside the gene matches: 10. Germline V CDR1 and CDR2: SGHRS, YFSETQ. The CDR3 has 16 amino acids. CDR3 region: CASSGTSGGDFYEQYF. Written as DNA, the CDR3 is TGCGCCAGCAGCGGGACTAGCGGAGGGGACTTTTACGAGCAGTACTTC.

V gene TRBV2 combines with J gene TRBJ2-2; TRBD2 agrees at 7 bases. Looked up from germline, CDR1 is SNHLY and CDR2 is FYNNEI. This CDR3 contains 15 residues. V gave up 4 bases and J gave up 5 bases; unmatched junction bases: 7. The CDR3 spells CASSGAGEVTGELFF. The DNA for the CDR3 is TGTGCCAGCAGTGGGGCGGGAGAGGTTACCGGGGAGCTGTTTTTT. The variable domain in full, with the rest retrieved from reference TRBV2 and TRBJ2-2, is EPEVTQTPSHQVTQMGQEVILRCVPISNHLYFYWYRQILGQKVEFLVSFYNNEISEKSEIFDDQFSVERPDGSNFTLKIRSTKLEDSAMYFCASSGAGEVTGELFFGEGSRLTVL.

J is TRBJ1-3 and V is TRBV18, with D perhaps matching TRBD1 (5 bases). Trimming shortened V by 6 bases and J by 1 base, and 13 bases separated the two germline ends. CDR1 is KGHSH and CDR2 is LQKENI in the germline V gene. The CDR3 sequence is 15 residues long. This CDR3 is CASSAGYASGNTIYF. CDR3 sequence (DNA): TGTGCCAGCTCTGCAGGGTACGCATCTGGAAACACCATATATTTT.

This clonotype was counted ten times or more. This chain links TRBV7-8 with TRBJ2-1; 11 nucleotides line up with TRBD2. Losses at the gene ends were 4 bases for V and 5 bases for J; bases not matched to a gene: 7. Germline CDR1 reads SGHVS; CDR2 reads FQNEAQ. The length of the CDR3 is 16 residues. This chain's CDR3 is CASSSGLADFNNEQFF. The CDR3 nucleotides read TGTGCCAGCAGCTCGGGACTAGCGGACTTCAACAATGAGCAGTTCTTC.

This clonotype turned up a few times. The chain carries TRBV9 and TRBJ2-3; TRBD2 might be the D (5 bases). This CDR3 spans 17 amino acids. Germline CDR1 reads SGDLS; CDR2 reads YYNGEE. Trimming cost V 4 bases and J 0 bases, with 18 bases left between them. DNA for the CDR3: TGTGCCAGCAGCTGGGTAACAAGCGGTTCTAGCACAGATACGCAGTATTTT. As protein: CASSWVTSGSSTDTQYF.

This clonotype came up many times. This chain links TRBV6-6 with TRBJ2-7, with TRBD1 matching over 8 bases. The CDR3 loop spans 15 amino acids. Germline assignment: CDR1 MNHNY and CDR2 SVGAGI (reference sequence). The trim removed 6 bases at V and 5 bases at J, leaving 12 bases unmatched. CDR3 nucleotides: TGTGCCAGCAGACGCCAGACAGGGGAAATCCACGAGCAGTACTTC. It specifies CASRRQTGEIHEQYF.

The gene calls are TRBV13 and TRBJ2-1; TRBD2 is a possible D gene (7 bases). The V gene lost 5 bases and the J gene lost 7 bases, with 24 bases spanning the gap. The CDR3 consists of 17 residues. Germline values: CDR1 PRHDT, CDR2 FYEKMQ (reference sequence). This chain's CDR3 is CASSGLGGRASRNEQFF. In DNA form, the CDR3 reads TGTGCCAGCAGCGGCCTAGGGGGGAGGGCCTCTCGGAATGAGCAGTTCTTC.

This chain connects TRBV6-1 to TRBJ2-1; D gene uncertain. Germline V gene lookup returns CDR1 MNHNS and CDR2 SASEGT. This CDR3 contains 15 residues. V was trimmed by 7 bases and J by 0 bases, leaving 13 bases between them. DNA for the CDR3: TGTGCCAGCACCCCGGGCGGAAGCTCCTACAATGAGCAGTTCTTC. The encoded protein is CASTPGGSSYNEQFF.

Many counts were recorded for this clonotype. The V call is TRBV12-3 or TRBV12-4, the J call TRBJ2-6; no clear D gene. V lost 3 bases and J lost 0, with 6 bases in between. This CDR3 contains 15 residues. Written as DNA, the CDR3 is TGTGCCAGCAGTTTCTTAGGCTCTGGGGCCAACGTCCTGACTTTC. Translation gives CASSFLGSGANVLTF.

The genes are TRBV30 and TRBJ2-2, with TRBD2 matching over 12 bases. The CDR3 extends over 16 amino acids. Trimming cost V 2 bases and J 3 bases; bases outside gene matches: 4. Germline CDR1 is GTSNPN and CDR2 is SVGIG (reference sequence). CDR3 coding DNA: TGTGCCTGGAGTATGACTAGCGGGAGTGACACCGGGGAGCTGTTTTTT. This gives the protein CAWSMTSGSDTGELFF. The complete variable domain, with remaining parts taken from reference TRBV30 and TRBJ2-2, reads SQTIHQWPATLVQPVGSPLSLECTVEGTSNPNLYWYRQAAGRGLQLLFYSVGIGQISSEVPQNLSASRPQDRQFILSSKKLLLSDSGFYLCAWSMTSGSDTGELFFGEGSRLTVL.

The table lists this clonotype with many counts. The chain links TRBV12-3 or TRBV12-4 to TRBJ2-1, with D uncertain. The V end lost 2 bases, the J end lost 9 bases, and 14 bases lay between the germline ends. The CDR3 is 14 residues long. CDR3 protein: CASSLFGTVLEQFF. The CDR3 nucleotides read TGTGCCAGCAGTTTATTCGGTACGGTACTTGAGCAGTTCTTC.

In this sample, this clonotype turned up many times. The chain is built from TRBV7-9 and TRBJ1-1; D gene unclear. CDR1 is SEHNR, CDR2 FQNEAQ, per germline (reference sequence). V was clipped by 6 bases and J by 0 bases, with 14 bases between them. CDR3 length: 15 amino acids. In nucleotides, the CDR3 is TGTGCCAGCAGTCAAACCGGGAGCATGAACACTGAAGCTTTCTTT. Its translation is CASSQTGSMNTEAFF.

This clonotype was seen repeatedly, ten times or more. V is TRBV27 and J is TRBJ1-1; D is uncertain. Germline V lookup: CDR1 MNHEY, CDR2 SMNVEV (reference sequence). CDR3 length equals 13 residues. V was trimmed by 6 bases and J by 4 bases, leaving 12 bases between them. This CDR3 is CASSIDGLTEAFF. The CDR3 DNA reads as TGTGCCAGCAGCATAGACGGACTCACTGAAGCTTTCTTT.

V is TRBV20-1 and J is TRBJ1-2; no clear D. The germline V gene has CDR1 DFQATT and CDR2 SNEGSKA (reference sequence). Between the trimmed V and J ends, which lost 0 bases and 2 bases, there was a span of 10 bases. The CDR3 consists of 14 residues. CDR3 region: CSARDPEENYGYTF. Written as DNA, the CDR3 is TGCAGTGCTAGAGACCCCGAGGAGAACTATGGCTACACCTTC.

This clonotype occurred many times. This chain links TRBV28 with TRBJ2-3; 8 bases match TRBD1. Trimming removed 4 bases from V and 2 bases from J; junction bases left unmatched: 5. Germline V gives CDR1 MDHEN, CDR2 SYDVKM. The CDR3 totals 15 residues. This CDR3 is CASSSGQELTDTQYF. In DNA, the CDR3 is TGTGCCAGCAGTTCGGGACAGGAGCTCACAGATACGCAGTATTTT.

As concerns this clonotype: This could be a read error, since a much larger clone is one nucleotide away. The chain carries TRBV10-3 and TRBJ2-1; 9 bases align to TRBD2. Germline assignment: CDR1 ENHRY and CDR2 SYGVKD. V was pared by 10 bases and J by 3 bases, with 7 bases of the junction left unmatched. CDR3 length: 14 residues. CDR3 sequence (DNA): TGTGCCAGTACCGGGACTAGCTACTACAATGAGCAGTTCTTC. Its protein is CASTGTSYYNEQFF.